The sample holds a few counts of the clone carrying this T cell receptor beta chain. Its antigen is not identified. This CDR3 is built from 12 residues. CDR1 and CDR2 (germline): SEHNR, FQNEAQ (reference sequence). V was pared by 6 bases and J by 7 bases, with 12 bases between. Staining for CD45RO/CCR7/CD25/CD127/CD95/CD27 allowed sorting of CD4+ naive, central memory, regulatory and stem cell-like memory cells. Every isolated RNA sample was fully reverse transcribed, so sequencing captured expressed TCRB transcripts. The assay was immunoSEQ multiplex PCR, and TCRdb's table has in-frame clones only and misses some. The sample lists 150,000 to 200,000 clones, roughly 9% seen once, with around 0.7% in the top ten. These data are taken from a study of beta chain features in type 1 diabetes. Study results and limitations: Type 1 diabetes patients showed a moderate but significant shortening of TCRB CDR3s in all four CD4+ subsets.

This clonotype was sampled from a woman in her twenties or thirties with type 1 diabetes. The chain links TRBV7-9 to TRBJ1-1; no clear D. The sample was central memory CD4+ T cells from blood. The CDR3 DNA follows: TGTGCCAGCAGTTCCGGGGTTTATGAAGCTTTCTTT. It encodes CASSSGVYEAFF.